What follows are 20 T cell receptor beta chains derived from one specimen sequenced in a study of shared clonotypes between healthy human individuals. The table came from immunoSEQ multiplex PCR; TCRdb's copy has only in-frame clones and leaves some out. The sample carries about 230,000 clones, 50% to 75% recorded once. Sequenced sample: memory CD4+ T cells sorted from blood. As to subset: CD45RA-negative fraction. Source of these receptors: a young man in good health.

The chain is built from TRBV27 and TRBJ2-1; 7 nucleotides match TRBD2. V lost 4 bases, J lost 7 bases, and 13 bases stayed unmatched. This CDR3 contains 16 residues. The germline gives CDR1 MNHEY, CDR2 SMNVEV (reference sequence). The CDR3 region is CASSYVGVGRGNEQFF. Here the CDR3 DNA reads TGTGCCAGCAGTTACGTCGGTGTTGGGCGGGGGAATGAGCAGTTCTTC.

The V call is TRBV30, the J call TRBJ1-5; possibly TRBD1 for D (6 bases). Trimming pared 3 bases from V and 5 bases from J, leaving 11 bases between. Germline CDR1 and CDR2: GTSNPN and SVGIG (reference sequence). The CDR3 contains 13 residues. The CDR3 sequence is CAWSKQGYQPQHF. The CDR3 nucleotides are TGTGCCTGGAGCAAACAGGGTTATCAGCCCCAGCATTTT.

The V call is TRBV28, the J call TRBJ2-1; 8 bases are shared with TRBD2. V shed 3 bases, J shed 4 bases, and the junction held 2 bases outside the gene matches. The CDR3 has 14 residues. Germline CDR1 and CDR2: MDHEN and SYDVKM. The CDR3 loop reads CASSFTSGYNEQFF. The CDR3 nucleotides are TGTGCCAGCAGTTTCACTAGCGGATACAATGAGCAGTTCTTC.

The chain links TRBV10-2 to TRBJ2-1, with 7 bases lining up with TRBD1. The CDR3 loop spans 17 amino acids. The V segment lost 4 bases and the J segment 7 bases; nucleotides outside the gene matches: 16. Germline assignment: CDR1 WSHSY and CDR2 SAAADI. Here the CDR3 DNA reads TGCGCCAGCAGTGCGGGACAGCGAGGTGCAGGTGGGAATGAGCAGTTCTTC. Translated, it gives CASSAGQRGAGGNEQFF.

This clone was seen only a few times. The CDR3 nucleotides read TGTGCCAGCAGTCGGATGCGGGGCGAGCAGTACTTC. Amino acid sequence: CASSRMRGEQYF. The J gene is TRBJ2-7, the V gene TRBV7-2, with a weak D call TRBD2 (6 bases). This CDR3 spans 12 amino acids. Germline V gene sequence: CDR1 SGHTA, CDR2 FQGNSA. V lost 6 bases and J lost 6, with 12 bases in between.

This clone came up a few times. The genes are TRBV4-1 and TRBJ2-7; TRBD2 might be the D (5 bases). The CDR3 sequence is 14 residues long. Germline CDR1 is MGHRA and CDR2 is YSYEKL. V lost 0 bases and J 6 bases, leaving 12 bases between the germline ends. Here the CDR3 reads CASSQDATRGEQYF. The CDR3 DNA reads as TGCGCCAGCAGCCAAGATGCCACCCGGGGCGAGCAGTACTTC.

This clone appeared a single time. The V call is TRBV7-9, the J call TRBJ2-1, with 7 bases aligning to TRBD2. CDR3 length: 13 residues. The germline CDR1 and CDR2 sequences are SEHNR and FQNEAQ (reference sequence). Germline trimming cut 6 bases from V and 10 bases from J; bases unmatched to any gene: 9. CDR3 in DNA: TGTGCCAGCAGACAGACTAGCAGTCTGGAGCAGTTCTTC. This translates into CASRQTSSLEQFF.

This sequence joins TRBV7-8 and TRBJ2-6; perhaps TRBD1 as D (6 bases). The germline V gene encodes CDR1 SGHVS and CDR2 FQNEAQ. The CDR3 is 18 residues long. Trimming left V 5 bases short and J 0 bases short, with 17 bases between. CDR3 DNA sequence: TGTGCCAGCAGCGCCACAGGGACCCTTTACTCTGGGGCCAACGTCCTGACTTTC. Amino acids: CASSATGTLYSGANVLTF.

This clone was detected only a few times. The chain links TRBV5-1 to TRBJ1-4; maybe TRBD1 (6 bases). Germline V lookup: CDR1 SGHRS, CDR2 YFSETQ. The CDR3 consists of 14 residues. Deletions cut 5 bases from V and 7 bases from J, with 15 bases between. Written as DNA, the CDR3 is TGCGCCAGCAGTACCAGGGGAGGTGGTGAAAAACTGTTTTTT. Protein product: CASSTRGGGEKLFF.

This clone was seen a few times. This rearrangement joins TRBV7-9 to TRBJ2-6; D is possibly TRBD1 (5 bases). The CDR3 spans 17 residues. With 2 bases removed from V and 1 base from J, the gap between germline ends came to 12 bases. CDR1 is SEHNR and CDR2 is FQNEAQ in the germline V gene (reference sequence). The CDR3 spells CASSLLGAPSGANVLTF. CDR3 nucleotides: TGTGCCAGCAGCTTATTAGGGGCACCATCTGGGGCCAACGTCCTGACTTTC.

CDR3 nucleotides: TGCGCCAGCAGCCAAGGACTAGCGGGAGGGCCCTCTACTTACAATGAGCAGTTCTTC. Translating it yields CASSQGLAGGPSTYNEQFF. The chain uses TRBV4-1 and TRBJ2-1, with 14 bases fitting TRBD2. V lost 1 base and J lost 4; bases outside the gene matches: 9. Looked up from germline, CDR1 is MGHRA and CDR2 is YSYEKL. CDR3 length: 19 residues.

This chain uses TRBV10-1 with TRBJ2-5; no reliable D call. The CDR3 contains 13 residues. V shed 4 bases and J shed 5 bases, with 11 bases lying between them. The germline gives CDR1 WNHNN, CDR2 SYGVQD (reference sequence). CDR3 region: CASSVSQRETQYF. CDR3 coding DNA: TGCGCCAGCAGTGTTTCCCAACGGGAGACCCAGTACTTC.

V gene TRBV18 combines with J gene TRBJ1-2, with D perhaps matching TRBD1 (6 bases). This CDR3 contains 16 residues. CDR1 and CDR2 (germline): KGHSH, LQKENI. Deletions cut 0 bases from V and 1 base from J, with 12 bases between. The CDR3 sequence is CASSPPSAGVNYGYTF. Written as DNA, the CDR3 is TGTGCCAGCTCACCACCCTCCGCAGGGGTTAACTATGGCTACACCTTC.

This chain connects TRBV7-2 to TRBJ2-7; D uncertain. The length of the CDR3 is 12 residues. CDR1 is SGHTA and CDR2 is FQGNSA in the germline V gene. Trimming shortened V by 5 bases and J by 4 bases, and 9 bases separated the two germline ends. As DNA, the CDR3 is TGTGCCAGCAGCCCTCCGGATTACGAGCAGTACTTC. Its translation is CASSPPDYEQYF.

This chain connects TRBV5-5 to TRBJ2-7; D remains ambiguous. Between the trimmed V and J ends, which lost 0 bases and 3 bases, there was a span of 4 bases. Looked up from germline, CDR1 is SGHKS and CDR2 is YYEKEE (reference sequence). CDR3 length: 12 residues. CDR3 sequence (DNA): TGTGCCAGCAGCTTGGACCGCTACGAGCAGTACTTC. Encoded protein: CASSLDRYEQYF.

The genes are TRBV6-6 and TRBJ1-2; D gene unclear. In germline, CDR1 is MNHNY, CDR2 SVGAGI (reference sequence). This CDR3 has 13 residues. Trimming removed 6 bases from V and 6 bases from J, with 14 bases in between. The CDR3 loop is CASRPLIGNGYTF. CDR3 in DNA: TGTGCCAGCAGGCCCTTAATAGGGAATGGCTACACCTTC.

The rearrangement joins TRBV5-1 to TRBJ2-1, with TRBD1 as a possible D gene (5 bases). V dropped 0 bases and J dropped 5 bases, with 12 bases sitting between them. Germline V gives CDR1 SGHRS, CDR2 YFSETQ. The CDR3 is 15 residues long. Here the CDR3 DNA reads TGCGCCAGCAGCTTGGGCGACAGACGACACAATGAGCAGTTCTTC. As protein: CASSLGDRRHNEQFF.

This clone was observed once. The rearrangement links TRBV5-6 to TRBJ1-2; 7 nucleotides align to TRBD1. From germline, CDR1 is SGHDT and CDR2 YYEEEE. V shed 4 bases, J shed 4 bases, and the junction held 10 bases outside the gene matches. The CDR3 contains 15 residues. CDR3 in amino acids: CASSEYRGGSYGYTF. As DNA, the CDR3 is TGTGCCAGCAGCGAGTACAGGGGAGGTAGCTATGGCTACACCTTC.

The chain has TRBV29-1 and TRBJ2-7; 13 nucleotides agree with TRBD2. The length of the CDR3 is 18 residues. Germline CDR1 and CDR2: SQVTM and ANQGSEA. The CDR3 DNA sequence: TGCAGTCGTCTCACCGGGACTAGCGGGAATATGGTACACTACGAGCAGTACTTC. Translated: CSRLTGTSGNMVHYEQYF.

J is TRBJ2-1 and V is TRBV20-1; unclear D gene. CDR3 size: 10 residues. CDR1 DFQATT and CDR2 SNEGSKA come from the germline V gene (reference sequence). V gave up 1 base and J gave up 6 bases, with 1 base separating them. The CDR3 DNA reads as TGCAGTGCTAGAGCCAATGAGCAGTTCTTC. It codes for CSARANEQFF.